These 3 T cell receptor beta chains share one sample of origin, sequenced in a study of response to subunit inactivated influenza vaccine. TCRdb reprocessed the RT-PCR reads via MiXCR and lists one record per CDR3 protein. Of 400,000 to 650,000 distinct CDR3 sequences in the sample, less than 7.5% are singletons; the top ten hold roughly 14%. The material was PBMCs from blood, obtained around 2 years after vaccination. These receptors came from a man between 50 and 70 years old who received an inactivated influenza vaccine.

The table lists this clonotype with a few counts. The genes are TRBV9 and TRBJ1-5; D gene unclear. This CDR3 spans 16 amino acids. Deletions cut 0 bases from V and 2 bases from J, with 12 bases between. Germline V lookup: CDR1 SGDLS, CDR2 YYNGEE. In nucleotides, the CDR3 is TGTGCCAGCAGCGTAGGTCCGGGGATGGGCAATCAGCCCCAGCATTTT. This encodes CASSVGPGMGNQPQHF.

Many counts were recorded for this clonotype. The rearrangement uses TRBV12-3 or TRBV12-4 and TRBJ2-1; D is unresolved. This CDR3 is 13 amino acids long. V gave up 6 bases and J gave up 7 bases, with 13 bases separating them. CDR3 bases: TGTGCCAGCAGCCCACGGGTAGGGAATGAGCAGTTCTTC. Translated: CASSPRVGNEQFF.

This clonotype was found a few times. The chain uses TRBV28 and TRBJ2-3; TRBD1 agrees at 8 bases. Germline V gene sequence: CDR1 MDHEN, CDR2 SYDVKM. Trimming cost V 4 bases and J 8 bases; bases outside gene matches: 14. This CDR3 spans 16 amino acids. CDR3 nucleotides: TGTGCCAGCAGTTCACCCTCGACAGGGGCGAAGGGTACGCAGTATTTT. Encoded protein: CASSSPSTGAKGTQYF.